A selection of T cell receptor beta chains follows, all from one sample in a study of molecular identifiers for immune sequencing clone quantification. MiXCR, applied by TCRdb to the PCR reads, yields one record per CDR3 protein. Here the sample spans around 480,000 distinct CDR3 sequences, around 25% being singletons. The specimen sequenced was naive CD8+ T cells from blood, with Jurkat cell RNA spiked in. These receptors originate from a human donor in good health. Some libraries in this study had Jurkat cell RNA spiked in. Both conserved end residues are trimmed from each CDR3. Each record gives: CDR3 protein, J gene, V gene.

CDR3aa: ASSDRGPYNEQF; j_gene: TRBJ2-1; v_gene: TRBV4-1
CDR3aa: ASTGLAGTHSTDTQY; j_gene: TRBJ2-3; v_gene: TRBV19
CDR3aa: SVESAGRYYEQY; j_gene: TRBJ2-7; v_gene: TRBV29-1
CDR3aa: ATRWSMNQPQH; j_gene: TRBJ1-5; v_gene: TRBV6-6
CDR3aa: AWSDSYYEQY; j_gene: TRBJ2-7; v_gene: TRBV30
CDR3aa: ASSPETAFYEQY; j_gene: TRBJ2-7; v_gene: TRBV11-3
CDR3aa: ASSEWRTTYEQY; j_gene: TRBJ2-7; v_gene: TRBV6-1
CDR3aa: ASSLLGVYEQY; j_gene: TRBJ2-7; v_gene: TRBV5-1
CDR3aa: ASHSPGDPYQPY; j_gene: TRBJ2-7; v_gene: TRBV2
CDR3aa: ASSPSAGTDRWGAF; j_gene: TRBJ1-1; v_gene: TRBV6-2/TRBV6-3
CDR3aa: ASSIVVLGQGNSYEQY; j_gene: TRBJ2-7; v_gene: TRBV19
CDR3aa: ASSEPGLNTEAF; j_gene: TRBJ1-1; v_gene: TRBV2